These 16 T cell receptor beta chains were sequenced from one sample in a study of cytomegalovirus exposure and HLA in healthy donors. Primers for the PCR totalled 60 Vbeta and 13 Jbeta. Some clones are missing from TCRdb's copy, which holds only in-frame ones; the method was immunoSEQ multiplex PCR. The sample has under 200,000 clones, over 70% seen once. Material: PBMCs. These receptors came from a male donor in good health and CMV-seropositive.

There are a few counts of this clone. The chain has TRBV6-5 and TRBJ2-7, with 7 bases aligning to TRBD1. Losses at the gene ends were 6 bases for V and 4 bases for J; bases not matched to a gene: 6. The length of the CDR3 is 13 residues. Germline V gives CDR1 MNHEY, CDR2 SVGAGI. The CDR3, as DNA: TGTGCCAGCAGGCCTAAACAGGGGTACGAGCAGTACTTC. Its translation is CASRPKQGYEQYF.

CDR3 loop: CASSESQHYRGPEARPEPQHF. CDR3 coding DNA: TGCGCCAGCAGTGAGTCACAACACTACAGGGGGCCCGAGGCTCGGCCTGAGCCCCAGCATTTT. The V gene is TRBV10-2, the J gene TRBJ1-5; 9 bases map to TRBD1. V lost 0 bases, J lost 8 bases, and 23 bases stayed unmatched. The germline gives CDR1 WSHSY, CDR2 SAAADI. The length of the CDR3 is 21 residues.

This clone was counted a single time. This chain joins TRBV4-1 and TRBJ1-6; possible D gene TRBD1, 6 bases. The CDR3 covers 19 residues. Looked up from germline, CDR1 is MGHRA and CDR2 is YSYEKL. The V end was cut by 4 bases, the J end by 7 bases, with 26 bases between. The CDR3 here is CASSPGGAVGQQRNSPLHF. CDR3 in DNA: TGCGCCAGCAGCCCCGGCGGCGCGGTTGGACAGCAGCGAAATTCACCCCTCCACTTT.

This clone was detected only a few times. The rearrangement links TRBV4-1 to TRBJ2-7; TRBD1 might be the D (5 bases). V was clipped by 1 base and J by 5 bases, with 15 bases between them. Germline CDR1 is MGHRA and CDR2 is YSYEKL. The CDR3 has 15 amino acids. In nucleotides, the CDR3 is TGCGCCAGCAGCCAAGGTGAACAGGTACTGCACGAGCAGTACTTC. The encoded protein is CASSQGEQVLHEQYF.

The chain combines TRBV9 with TRBJ2-7, with TRBD1 matching 9 bases. This CDR3 is built from 16 residues. Germline loops: CDR1 SGDLS, CDR2 YYNGEE. Trimming removed 3 bases from V and 5 bases from J; junction bases left unmatched: 12. The CDR3: CASSGGYRTGEDEQYF. As DNA, the CDR3 is TGTGCCAGCAGCGGTGGGTACCGGACAGGGGAAGACGAGCAGTACTTC.

The chain is built from TRBV4-1 and TRBJ2-7; 14 bases map to TRBD2. CDR3 length: 13 residues. V gave up 4 bases and J gave up 7 bases; unmatched junction bases: 0. Germline V gene sequence: CDR1 MGHRA, CDR2 YSYEKL. The CDR3 reads CASSRTSGGEQYF. In DNA form, the CDR3 reads TGCGCCAGCAGCCGGACTAGCGGGGGGGAGCAGTACTTC.

The sample holds one count of this clone. V gene TRBV7-9 combines with J gene TRBJ1-1; D ambiguous. CDR1 is SEHNR, CDR2 FQNEAQ, per germline (reference sequence). The CDR3 consists of 14 residues. Trimming pared 5 bases from V and 1 base from J, leaving 11 bases between. CDR3 sequence: CASSLATWNTEAFF. Written as DNA, the CDR3 is TGTGCCAGCAGCCTTGCGACTTGGAACACTGAAGCTTTCTTT. The variable domain in full, completed from reference TRBV7-9 and TRBJ1-1, reads DTGVSQNPRHKITKRGQNVTFRCDPISEHNRLYWYRQTLGQGPEFLTYFQNEAQLEKSRLLSDRFSAERPKGSFSTLEIQRTEQGDSAMYLCASSLATWNTEAFFGQGTRLTVV.

This chain joins TRBV5-5 and TRBJ2-1; tentative D call: TRBD2 (7 bases). V was pared by 6 bases and J by 6 bases, with 22 bases between. CDR1 and CDR2 (germline): SGHKS, YYEKEE (reference sequence). The CDR3 length is 16 residues. CDR3 region: CASNVGGPSNFNEQFF. The CDR3 nucleotides are TGTGCCAGCAATGTCGGGGGGCCATCTAATTTCAATGAGCAGTTCTTC.

The V call is TRBV18, the J call TRBJ1-2; D remains unclear. This CDR3 has 14 amino acids. V was clipped by 0 bases and J by 4 bases, with 9 bases between them. The germline V gene has CDR1 KGHSH and CDR2 LQKENI. CDR3 residues: CASSPPEQSYGYTF. Here the CDR3 DNA reads TGTGCCAGCTCACCACCGGAACAGAGCTATGGCTACACCTTC.

V and J are TRBV7-9 and TRBJ1-1; the D is unclear. Trimming shortened V by 6 bases and J by 0 bases, and 5 bases separated the two germline ends. The length of the CDR3 is 12 residues. Per the germline V gene, CDR1 is SEHNR and CDR2 is FQNEAQ (reference sequence). In nucleotides, the CDR3 is TGTGCCAGCAGTACTATGAACACTGAAGCTTTCTTT. It yields the protein CASSTMNTEAFF.

The chain has TRBV5-4 and TRBJ1-2, with no clear D. This CDR3 is built from 15 residues. Trimming left V 5 bases short and J 0 bases short, with 14 bases between. Germline values: CDR1 SGHNT, CDR2 YYREEE (reference sequence). CDR3 DNA sequence: TGTGCCAGCAGTCCCTTCGGAGGGACTAACTATGGCTACACCTTC. It translates to CASSPFGGTNYGYTF.

This chain connects TRBV6-1 to TRBJ1-1; 9 bases match TRBD1. V was clipped by 8 bases and J by 10 bases; unmatched bases: 8. CDR1 and CDR2 (germline): MNHNS, SASEGT. This CDR3 contains 12 residues. The CDR3 region has the DNA TGTGCCAGCCGACAGGGGGGCAGTCCAGCTTTCTTT. It specifies CASRQGGSPAFF.

The chain recombines TRBV19 with TRBJ1-5, with unresolved D. Per the germline V gene, CDR1 is LNHDA and CDR2 is SQIVND (reference sequence). Trimming took 3 bases from V and 9 from J, leaving 15 bases between them. The CDR3 contains 14 residues. CDR3 protein: CASSMLGGRGPQHF. CDR3 in DNA: TGTGCCAGTAGTATGCTGGGTGGCCGGGGGCCCCAGCATTTT.

This chain links TRBV7-2 with TRBJ2-7; 9 bases are shared with TRBD1. CDR1 is SGHTA and CDR2 is FQGNSA in the germline V gene. With 5 bases clipped from V and 1 base from J, the junction kept 9 bases outside the gene matches. CDR3 length equals 16 residues. The CDR3 sequence: CASSVGGTGISYEQYF. DNA for the CDR3: TGTGCCAGCAGCGTCGGCGGGACAGGGATTTCCTACGAGCAGTACTTC. The whole variable domain, filled in from reference TRBV7-2 and TRBJ2-7, reads GAGVSQSPSNKVTEKGKDVELRCDPISGHTALYWYRQSLGQGLEFLIYFQGNSAPDKSGLPSDRFSAERTGGSVSTLTIQRTQQEDSAVYLCASSVGGTGISYEQYFGPGTRLTVT.

V gene TRBV5-1 combines with J gene TRBJ2-2; TRBD1 might be the D (5 bases). Per the germline V gene, CDR1 is SGHRS and CDR2 is YFSETQ. There are 16 residues in the CDR3. The V and J ends lost 0 bases and 1 base respectively, with 10 bases between them. The CDR3 coding sequence is TGCGCCAGCAGCTTGGAGGGGCAGGGGAACACCGGGGAGCTGTTTTTT. Translating it yields CASSLEGQGNTGELFF.

The sample holds one count of this clone. The rearrangement joins TRBV7-3 to TRBJ2-3; D ambiguous. CDR1 is SGHTA and CDR2 is FQGTGA in the germline V gene. The CDR3 spans 15 residues. Trimming pared 4 bases from V and 4 bases from J, leaving 15 bases between. DNA for the CDR3: TGTGCCAGCAGCTCCCCCACAACGGGTCCAGATACGCAGTATTTT. This translates into CASSSPTTGPDTQYF. The whole variable domain, filled in from reference TRBV7-3 and TRBJ2-3, reads GAGVSQTPSNKVTEKGKYVELRCDPISGHTALYWYRQSLGQGPEFLIYFQGTGAADDSGLPNDRFFAVRPEGSVSTLKIQRTERGDSAVYLCASSSPTTGPDTQYFGPGTRLTVL.